These 23 T cell receptor beta chains originate from one sample sequenced in a study of T cell changes during pregnancy in multiple sclerosis. Sequencing used immunoSEQ multiplex PCR; TCRdb keeps in-frame clones, though not all of them. The table lists about 79,000 clones, 90% to 95% of them singletons. Here the sequenced sample was peripheral blood, taken in the second trimester of pregnancy. These receptors all stem from a female donor in good health, enrolled as a control in a pregnancy study.

The chain links TRBV19 to TRBJ2-5; 7 bases match TRBD1. Unmatched junction bases numbered 6, after V lost 6 bases and J lost 5 bases. CDR3 length: 13 residues. Germline lookup yields CDR1 LNHDA and CDR2 SQIVND (reference sequence). The CDR3 sequence: CASRRQGYETQYF. The CDR3 DNA is TGTGCCAGTAGAAGACAGGGCTATGAGACCCAGTACTTC.

Turning to this clone: Within the sample, other DNA sequences also encode this same CDR3. The chain couples TRBV6-5 to TRBJ2-7; 8 bases agree with TRBD2. Germline CDR1 MNHEY, CDR2 SVGAGI. After removal of 5 bases from V and 1 base from J, the junction contained 7 bases not matched to a gene. The CDR3 has 15 amino acids. The CDR3, as DNA: TGTGCCAGCAGTGTCCACGGCGGGGGGTCCTACGAGCAGTACTTC. Its protein is CASSVHGGGSYEQYF.

The genes are TRBV6-5 and TRBJ1-3; D is ambiguous. Germline lookup yields CDR1 MNHEY and CDR2 SVGAGI. This CDR3 region has 11 residues. V lost 9 bases, J lost 5 bases, and 8 bases lay in between. CDR3 region: CASRDRNTIYF. CDR3 DNA sequence: TGTGCCAGTCGGGATAGAAACACCATATATTTT.

This clone was detected a few times. The gene calls are TRBV19 and TRBJ1-1, with D tentatively TRBD1 (5 bases). The germline V and J ends were trimmed by 10 bases and 7 bases, with 16 bases remaining between them. Per the germline V gene, CDR1 is LNHDA and CDR2 is SQIVND (reference sequence). CDR3 length: 12 residues. The CDR3 DNA is TGTGCCACTCGTTCGTCCGGGGGTGAAGCTTTCTTT. Its protein is CATRSSGGEAFF.

The gene calls are TRBV5-1 and TRBJ2-7, with 13 bases matching TRBD2. The germline V gene encodes CDR1 SGHRS and CDR2 YFSETQ. The CDR3 extends over 17 amino acids. Germline trimming cut 1 base from V and 1 base from J; bases unmatched to any gene: 5. CDR3: CASSLSRTSGGSYEQYF. Here the CDR3 DNA reads TGCGCCAGCAGCTTGTCGAGGACTAGCGGGGGATCCTACGAGCAGTACTTC. The full variable domain, its missing parts supplied by reference TRBV5-1 and TRBJ2-7, is KAGVTQTPRYLIKTRGQQVTLSCSPISGHRSVSWYQQTPGQGLQFLFEYFSETQRNKGNFPGRFSGRQFSNSRSEMNVSTLELGDSALYLCASSLSRTSGGSYEQYFGPGTRLTVT.

The gene calls are TRBV19 and TRBJ2-4; 7 nucleotides agree with TRBD1. J was trimmed by 4 bases and V by 5 bases; bases with no gene match: 8. Germline V gene lookup returns CDR1 LNHDA and CDR2 SQIVND (reference sequence). The CDR3 sequence is 15 residues long. CDR3 in DNA: TGTGCCAGTAGTGCACCGGGACAGAAAAAAAACATTCAGTACTTC. Encoded protein: CASSAPGQKKNIQYF.

The rearrangement uses TRBV5-1 and TRBJ1-6, with 9 bases aligning to TRBD1. V lost 0 bases and J lost 5; bases outside the gene matches: 0. Germline V gives CDR1 SGHRS, CDR2 YFSETQ. The CDR3 totals 15 residues. The CDR3 bases are TGCGCCAGCAGCTTGGGGGACAGGGATAATTCACCCCTCCACTTT. Translation gives CASSLGDRDNSPLHF.

The rearrangement joins TRBV6-5 to TRBJ2-5, with D perhaps TRBD2 (6 bases). The CDR3 runs to 14 residues. V shed 3 bases and J shed 2 bases, with 10 bases lying between them. Germline CDR1 and CDR2: MNHEY and SVGAGI. CDR3 loop: CASSYVGRQETQYF. In DNA, the CDR3 is TGTGCCAGCAGTTATGTCGGGAGACAAGAGACCCAGTACTTC.

V usage is TRBV5-6 and J usage is TRBJ2-7, with D tentatively TRBD1 (7 bases). Trimming took off 1 base at V and 2 bases at J, with 16 bases between the two ends. Per the germline V gene, CDR1 is SGHDT and CDR2 is YYEEEE. This CDR3 has 16 residues. CDR3 sequence reads: CASSLSGAGGPYEQYF. The CDR3, as DNA: TGTGCCAGCAGCTTGTCGGGGGCAGGGGGGCCCTACGAGCAGTACTTC.

The rearrangement joins TRBV5-1 to TRBJ2-7; a weak D match, TRBD1 (5 bases). There are 13 residues in the CDR3. CDR1 SGHRS and CDR2 YFSETQ come from the germline V gene. V dropped 4 bases and J dropped 2 bases, with 10 bases sitting between them. CDR3 nucleotide sequence: TGCGCCAGCAGCATAGGGGAACCCTACGAGCAGTACTTC. Its translation: CASSIGEPYEQYF.

The chain links TRBV4-1 to TRBJ1-1; the D gene is possibly TRBD1 (5 bases). This CDR3 has 14 amino acids. Trimming pared 4 bases from V and 7 bases from J, leaving 16 bases between. Germline loops: CDR1 MGHRA, CDR2 YSYEKL. The CDR3 nucleotides are TGCGCCAGCAGCCTCCCGGGGGAGGCAGGTGAAGCTTTCTTT. This translates into CASSLPGEAGEAFF.

CDR3 residues: CASSIAPGAQPQHF. The DNA for the CDR3 is TGTGCCAGTAGTATCGCGCCGGGAGCTCAGCCCCAGCATTTT. The V gene is TRBV19, the J gene TRBJ1-5; D is undetermined. CDR3 length equals 14 residues. Germline CDR1 LNHDA, CDR2 SQIVND (reference sequence). Trimming took off 3 bases at V and 6 bases at J, with 12 bases between the two ends. Variable domain in full (rest from reference TRBV19 and TRBJ1-5): DGGITQSPKYLFRKEGQNVTLSCEQNLNHDAMYWYRQDPGQGLRLIYYSQIVNDFQKGDIAEGYSVSREKKESFPLTVTSAQKNPTAFYLCASSIAPGAQPQHFGDGTRLSIL.

This clone occurred once. This chain connects TRBV5-1 to TRBJ2-1; 10 bases align to TRBD2. The CDR3 has 18 amino acids. The V gene end was trimmed by 0 bases and the J gene end by 0 bases; junction bases not matched to a gene: 6. Germline V lookup: CDR1 SGHRS, CDR2 YFSETQ. CDR3 coding DNA: TGCGCCAGCAGCTTGGTGGGTAGCGGGGGGTCCTCCTACAATGAGCAGTTCTTC. Translating gives CASSLVGSGGSSYNEQFF.

This clone was counted between two and nine times. The genes are TRBV12-5 and TRBJ2-1; D perhaps matches TRBD2 (6 bases). Germline loops: CDR1 LGHNT, CDR2 FRNRAP. The V end lost 3 bases, the J end lost 12 bases, and 12 bases lay between the germline ends. This CDR3 contains 12 residues. Here the CDR3 DNA reads TGTGCTAGTGGTTTAAACCGGGACTGGCAGTTCTTC. Protein: CASGLNRDWQFF.

The CDR3 region is CSVEGQPEVAFF. In DNA form, the CDR3 reads TGCAGCGTGGAGGGCCAGCCGGAGGTTGCTTTCTTT. V gene TRBV29-1 combines with J gene TRBJ1-1; D remains ambiguous. Trimming shortened V by 6 bases and J by 11 bases, and 19 bases separated the two germline ends. The CDR3 extends over 12 amino acids. Germline loops: CDR1 SQVTM, CDR2 ANQGSEA.

This chain connects TRBV5-1 to TRBJ2-5, with TRBD1 matching over 10 bases. CDR1 is SGHRS, CDR2 YFSETQ, per germline. The trim removed 4 bases at V and 5 bases at J, leaving 8 bases unmatched. The CDR3 totals 15 residues. DNA for the CDR3: TGCGCCAGCAGCATCGACAGGGGGCGCGAGGAGACCCAGTACTTC. Translation gives CASSIDRGREETQYF. The full variable domain, completed using reference TRBV5-1 and TRBJ2-5, is KAGVTQTPRYLIKTRGQQVTLSCSPISGHRSVSWYQQTPGQGLQFLFEYFSETQRNKGNFPGRFSGRQFSNSRSEMNVSTLELGDSALYLCASSIDRGREETQYFGPGTRLLVL.

The gene calls are TRBV30 and TRBJ2-1, with D possibly TRBD2 on 6 matching bases. The CDR3 is 14 amino acids. V gave up 8 bases and J gave up 0 bases, with 14 bases separating them. Germline CDR1 is GTSNPN and CDR2 is SVGIG (reference sequence). The CDR3 is CATDRGSSYNEQFF. DNA for the CDR3: TGTGCCACGGATCGGGGGAGCTCCTACAATGAGCAGTTCTTC.

The V gene is TRBV19, the J gene TRBJ1-6; TRBD1 agrees at 7 bases. This CDR3 has 13 residues. V lost 5 bases to trimming and J lost 9 bases; unmatched junction nucleotides: 4. Germline V CDR1 and CDR2: LNHDA, SQIVND (reference sequence). Here the CDR3 reads CASSLGGFSPLHF. The CDR3 nucleotides read TGTGCCAGTAGTCTAGGGGGCTTTTCACCCCTCCACTTT.

This sequence joins TRBV19 and TRBJ1-2, with TRBD1 matching over 7 bases. The CDR3 sequence is 15 residues long. The ends lost 3 bases at V and 4 bases at J; junction bases unmatched: 8. Germline-derived CDR1 and CDR2 are LNHDA and SQIVND (reference sequence). CDR3 amino acids: CASSIPLAGGYGYTF. The CDR3 DNA sequence: TGTGCCAGTAGTATTCCTTTGGCAGGGGGCTATGGCTACACCTTC.

The gene calls are TRBV7-9 and TRBJ2-7; D gene ambiguous. Germline CDR1 is SEHNR and CDR2 is FQNEAQ (reference sequence). The CDR3 sequence is 11 residues long. The V gene lost 7 bases and the J gene lost 6 bases, with 10 bases spanning the gap. The CDR3 region has the DNA TGTGCCAGCACACCGAGCGCCGAGCAGTACTTC. This sequence encodes CASTPSAEQYF.

V is TRBV11-3 and J is TRBJ1-1; D unclear. The CDR3 length is 15 residues. Germline CDR1 reads SGHNT; CDR2 reads YENEEA. V was clipped by 7 bases and J by 4 bases, with 19 bases between them. The CDR3 coding sequence is TGTGCCAGCACCCCAAAGCCCCGGGAAGTCACTGAAGCTTTCTTT. Protein: CASTPKPREVTEAFF. Looking up the rest from reference TRBV11-3 and TRBJ1-1 gives the full variable domain: EAGVVQSPRYKIIEKKQPVAFWCNPISGHNTLYWYLQNLGQGPELLIRYENEEAVDDSQLPKDRFSAERLKGVDSTLKIQPAELGDSAVYLCASTPKPREVTEAFFGQGTRLTVV.

The V gene is TRBV6-5, the J gene TRBJ1-1; D gene ambiguous. In germline, CDR1 is MNHEY, CDR2 SVGAGI. V was cut by 8 bases and J by 4 bases, with 11 bases left in between. The CDR3 covers 12 residues. CDR3 sequence reads: CASSGAATEAFF. DNA of the CDR3: TGTGCCAGCTCCGGAGCGGCCACTGAAGCTTTCTTT.

The V and J genes are TRBV12-5 and TRBJ2-1, with TRBD1 as a possible D gene (5 bases). Germline V CDR1 and CDR2: LGHNT, FRNRAP. The CDR3 is made up of 13 amino acids. V was cut by 4 bases and J by 4 bases, with 8 bases left in between. The CDR3 DNA reads as TGTGCTAGTGGTTACACAGGTTACAATGAGCAGTTCTTC. Translating gives CASGYTGYNEQFF. Based on the CDR3 plus reference TRBV12-5 and TRBJ2-1, the full variable domain is DARVTQTPRHKVTEMGQEVTMRCQPILGHNTVFWYRQTMMQGLELLAYFRNRAPLDDSGMPKDRFSAEMPDATLATLKIQPSEPRDSAVYFCASGYTGYNEQFFGPGTRLTVL.